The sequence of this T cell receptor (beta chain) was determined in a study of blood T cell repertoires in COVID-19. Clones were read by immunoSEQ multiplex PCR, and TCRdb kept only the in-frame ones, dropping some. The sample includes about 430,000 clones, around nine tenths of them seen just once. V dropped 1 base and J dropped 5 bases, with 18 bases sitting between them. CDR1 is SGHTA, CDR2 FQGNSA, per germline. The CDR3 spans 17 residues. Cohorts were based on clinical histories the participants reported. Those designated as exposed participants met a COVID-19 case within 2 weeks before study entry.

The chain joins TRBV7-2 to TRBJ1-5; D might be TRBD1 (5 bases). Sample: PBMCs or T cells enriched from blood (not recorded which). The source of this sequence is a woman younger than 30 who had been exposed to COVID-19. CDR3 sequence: CASSLDYPPGRDQPQHF. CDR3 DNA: TGTGCCAGCAGCTTAGACTATCCTCCGGGCAGGGATCAGCCCCAGCATTTT.